These 15 T cell receptor beta chains share one sample of origin, sequenced in a study of vaccination and CD4 T cells after COVID-19. Researchers used the Oncomine TCR Beta short-read assay to sequence DNA from cultured CD4+ T cells. From cultured CD4+ T cells, genomic DNA was extracted. TCRdb reanalysed the PCR reads using MiXCR and keeps one entry per CDR3 protein. The table lists roughly 10,000 distinct CDR3 sequences, approximately 30% of them singletons. Specified treatment: roughly 10-day PBMC culture with coronavirus spike peptide pools or control peptides (ViraFEST assay). Researchers collected the unexposed donor's CD4+ T cells before the COVID-19 pandemic (2011-2018). What these receptors recognize is not known. Sequenced material: CD4+ T cells from blood, cultured in vitro. The source is a human donor in good health.

This chain links TRBV6-1 with TRBJ1-2, with D uncertain. Germline lookup yields CDR1 MNHNS and CDR2 SASEGT. Trimming took off 5 bases at V and 4 bases at J, with 11 bases between the two ends. The CDR3 is 13 residues long. CDR3 in amino acids: CASSTDHSYGYTF. The CDR3 DNA sequence: TGTGCCAGCAGTACGGACCATTCCTATGGCTACACCTTC.

This clonotype showed up just a few times. The chain joins TRBV5-1 to TRBJ1-1, with 9 bases matching TRBD1. J gave up 4 bases and V 0 bases, and 7 bases lay outside the gene matches. Germline V CDR1 and CDR2: SGHRS, YFSETQ. The CDR3 is 16 amino acids. The CDR3 is CASSLAVGTGTTEAFF. The CDR3 nucleotides read TGCGCCAGCAGCTTGGCTGTCGGGACAGGGACCACTGAAGCTTTCTTT.

This clonotype was seen a handful of times. The chain uses TRBV7-9 and TRBJ1-5, with D unclear. The V end lost 2 bases, the J end lost 7 bases, and 12 bases lay between the germline ends. Germline V CDR1 and CDR2: SEHNR, FQNEAQ (reference sequence). The CDR3 runs to 14 residues. CDR3 DNA sequence: TGTGCCAGCAGCTTATATGGGGTAGGCCAGCCCCAGCATTTT. Translation gives CASSLYGVGQPQHF.

V and J are TRBV5-6 and TRBJ2-7; D uncertain. V was clipped by 0 bases and J by 3 bases, with 7 bases between them. CDR1 is SGHDT, CDR2 YYEEEE, per germline. The CDR3 is made up of 13 amino acids. The CDR3 sequence: CASSLVKGYEQYF. The CDR3 DNA is TGTGCCAGCAGCTTGGTAAAGGGCTACGAGCAGTACTTC.

As for this clonotype: Sequence at one end of the junction differs from germline and may be a read error. V usage is TRBV5-8 and J usage is TRBJ2-7, with D possibly TRBD2 on 5 matching bases. CDR1 and CDR2 (germline): SGHTS, YDEGEE. The CDR3 is made up of 14 amino acids. The CDR3 coding sequence is TGTGACAGCAGCTTGGCGGGCCTCTCCTACGAGCAGTACTTC. This encodes CDSSLAGLSYEQYF. Using reference TRBV5-8 and TRBJ2-7 for the parts outside the CDR3, the full variable domain is EAGVTQSPTHLIKTRGQQATLRCSPISGHTSVYWYQQALGLGLQFLLWYDEGEERNRGNFPPRFSGRQFPNYSSELNVNALELEDSALYLCDSSLAGLSYEQYFGPGTRLTVT.

This clonotype has just a few counts. The J gene is TRBJ2-7, the V gene TRBV27; TRBD2 might be the D (6 bases). The CDR3 is 15 residues long. V was shortened by 0 bases and J by 3 bases, with 12 bases between the two germline ends. Germline CDR1 is MNHEY and CDR2 is SMNVEV (reference sequence). DNA for the CDR3: TGTGCCAGCAGTTTATCGCAGGTCGGGAGCTACGAGCAGTACTTC. The encoded protein is CASSLSQVGSYEQYF.

This clonotype was seen once. The chain links TRBV12-3 or TRBV12-4 to TRBJ2-1; D is possibly TRBD2 (5 bases). The CDR3 consists of 15 residues. V gave up 3 bases and J gave up 0 bases, with 9 bases separating them. DNA for the CDR3: TGTGCCAGCAGTTTCGCGGGCAGCTCCTACAATGAGCAGTTCTTC. Protein sequence: CASSFAGSSYNEQFF.

This sequence joins TRBV27 and TRBJ2-5; 7 bases are a match to TRBD2. This CDR3 has 14 residues. Germline loops: CDR1 MNHEY, CDR2 SMNVEV (reference sequence). V dropped 3 bases and J dropped 4; count of bases not matched to a gene: 5. The CDR3 nucleotides read TGTGCCAGCAGTTTCGGGACTACCCTAGAGACCCAGTACTTC. Amino acids: CASSFGTTLETQYF.

This clonotype turned up a few times. This sequence joins TRBV20-1 and TRBJ1-1, with TRBD1 matching over 7 bases. The CDR3 is made up of 11 amino acids. The junction had 3 bases not matched to a gene; V was cut back by 5 bases and J by 6 bases. Looked up from germline, CDR1 is DFQATT and CDR2 is SNEGSKA (reference sequence). As DNA, the CDR3 is TGCAGTGCTCTTGGACAGGCTGAAGCTTTCTTT. Its translation is CSALGQAEAFF.

The rearrangement joins TRBV5-1 to TRBJ1-1; D not resolved. There are 14 residues in the CDR3. Germline CDR1 is SGHRS and CDR2 is YFSETQ. Deletions cut 3 bases from V and 11 bases from J, with 20 bases between. CDR3 DNA sequence: TGCGCCAGCAGCTCCGACCCGAACACCCAGTACGCTTTCTTT. Encoded protein: CASSSDPNTQYAFF.

The gene calls are TRBV5-1 and TRBJ2-3; D might be TRBD2 (6 bases). Germline V CDR1 and CDR2: SGHRS, YFSETQ. Trimming took 4 bases from V and 0 from J, leaving 12 bases between them. The CDR3 contains 15 residues. CDR3 DNA sequence: TGCGCCAGCAGCGGGGGACTCGGGAGCACAGATACGCAGTATTTT. Protein: CASSGGLGSTDTQYF. Complete variable domain (other parts from reference TRBV5-1 and TRBJ2-3): KAGVTQTPRYLIKTRGQQVTLSCSPISGHRSVSWYQQTPGQGLQFLFEYFSETQRNKGNFPGRFSGRQFSNSRSEMNVSTLELGDSALYLCASSGGLGSTDTQYFGPGTRLTVL.

The chain employs TRBV9 and TRBJ2-7, with D unresolved. Trimming cost V 4 bases and J 5 bases, with 19 bases left between them. The CDR3 has 15 amino acids. Germline assignment: CDR1 SGDLS and CDR2 YYNGEE. The CDR3 protein is CASSPGPQRIDEQYF. The DNA of the CDR3 is TGTGCCAGCAGCCCCGGACCGCAGCGAATCGACGAGCAGTACTTC.

This chain uses TRBV7-3 with TRBJ2-3; 7 nucleotides align to TRBD1. V shed 4 bases, J shed 6 bases, and the junction held 10 bases outside the gene matches. Germline assignment: CDR1 SGHTA and CDR2 FQGTGA. This CDR3 has 15 residues. The CDR3 DNA sequence: TGTGCCAGCAGCTCAAACGGACAGGCTAGGGATACGCAGTATTTT. This codes for CASSSNGQARDTQYF.

The chain links TRBV15 to TRBJ2-1, with a tentative D call TRBD2 (5 bases). The CDR3 contains 15 residues. V was clipped by 0 bases and J by 10 bases, with 16 bases between them. Germline V gives CDR1 LNHNV, CDR2 YYDKDF (reference sequence). CDR3 amino acids: CATSRDRASPREQFF. In DNA, the CDR3 is TGTGCCACCAGCAGAGATCGCGCTAGCCCTAGGGAGCAGTTCTTC.

This clonotype was seen only a few times. V usage is TRBV6-5 and J usage is TRBJ2-5; D possibly corresponds to TRBD2 (6 bases). The germline V gene encodes CDR1 MNHEY and CDR2 SVGAGI. The CDR3 extends over 15 amino acids. Trimming took 0 bases from V and 5 from J, leaving 13 bases between them. CDR3 sequence: CASSYSGTSAETQYF. The CDR3 nucleotides read TGTGCCAGCAGTTACTCCGGGACTTCGGCCGAGACCCAGTACTTC.